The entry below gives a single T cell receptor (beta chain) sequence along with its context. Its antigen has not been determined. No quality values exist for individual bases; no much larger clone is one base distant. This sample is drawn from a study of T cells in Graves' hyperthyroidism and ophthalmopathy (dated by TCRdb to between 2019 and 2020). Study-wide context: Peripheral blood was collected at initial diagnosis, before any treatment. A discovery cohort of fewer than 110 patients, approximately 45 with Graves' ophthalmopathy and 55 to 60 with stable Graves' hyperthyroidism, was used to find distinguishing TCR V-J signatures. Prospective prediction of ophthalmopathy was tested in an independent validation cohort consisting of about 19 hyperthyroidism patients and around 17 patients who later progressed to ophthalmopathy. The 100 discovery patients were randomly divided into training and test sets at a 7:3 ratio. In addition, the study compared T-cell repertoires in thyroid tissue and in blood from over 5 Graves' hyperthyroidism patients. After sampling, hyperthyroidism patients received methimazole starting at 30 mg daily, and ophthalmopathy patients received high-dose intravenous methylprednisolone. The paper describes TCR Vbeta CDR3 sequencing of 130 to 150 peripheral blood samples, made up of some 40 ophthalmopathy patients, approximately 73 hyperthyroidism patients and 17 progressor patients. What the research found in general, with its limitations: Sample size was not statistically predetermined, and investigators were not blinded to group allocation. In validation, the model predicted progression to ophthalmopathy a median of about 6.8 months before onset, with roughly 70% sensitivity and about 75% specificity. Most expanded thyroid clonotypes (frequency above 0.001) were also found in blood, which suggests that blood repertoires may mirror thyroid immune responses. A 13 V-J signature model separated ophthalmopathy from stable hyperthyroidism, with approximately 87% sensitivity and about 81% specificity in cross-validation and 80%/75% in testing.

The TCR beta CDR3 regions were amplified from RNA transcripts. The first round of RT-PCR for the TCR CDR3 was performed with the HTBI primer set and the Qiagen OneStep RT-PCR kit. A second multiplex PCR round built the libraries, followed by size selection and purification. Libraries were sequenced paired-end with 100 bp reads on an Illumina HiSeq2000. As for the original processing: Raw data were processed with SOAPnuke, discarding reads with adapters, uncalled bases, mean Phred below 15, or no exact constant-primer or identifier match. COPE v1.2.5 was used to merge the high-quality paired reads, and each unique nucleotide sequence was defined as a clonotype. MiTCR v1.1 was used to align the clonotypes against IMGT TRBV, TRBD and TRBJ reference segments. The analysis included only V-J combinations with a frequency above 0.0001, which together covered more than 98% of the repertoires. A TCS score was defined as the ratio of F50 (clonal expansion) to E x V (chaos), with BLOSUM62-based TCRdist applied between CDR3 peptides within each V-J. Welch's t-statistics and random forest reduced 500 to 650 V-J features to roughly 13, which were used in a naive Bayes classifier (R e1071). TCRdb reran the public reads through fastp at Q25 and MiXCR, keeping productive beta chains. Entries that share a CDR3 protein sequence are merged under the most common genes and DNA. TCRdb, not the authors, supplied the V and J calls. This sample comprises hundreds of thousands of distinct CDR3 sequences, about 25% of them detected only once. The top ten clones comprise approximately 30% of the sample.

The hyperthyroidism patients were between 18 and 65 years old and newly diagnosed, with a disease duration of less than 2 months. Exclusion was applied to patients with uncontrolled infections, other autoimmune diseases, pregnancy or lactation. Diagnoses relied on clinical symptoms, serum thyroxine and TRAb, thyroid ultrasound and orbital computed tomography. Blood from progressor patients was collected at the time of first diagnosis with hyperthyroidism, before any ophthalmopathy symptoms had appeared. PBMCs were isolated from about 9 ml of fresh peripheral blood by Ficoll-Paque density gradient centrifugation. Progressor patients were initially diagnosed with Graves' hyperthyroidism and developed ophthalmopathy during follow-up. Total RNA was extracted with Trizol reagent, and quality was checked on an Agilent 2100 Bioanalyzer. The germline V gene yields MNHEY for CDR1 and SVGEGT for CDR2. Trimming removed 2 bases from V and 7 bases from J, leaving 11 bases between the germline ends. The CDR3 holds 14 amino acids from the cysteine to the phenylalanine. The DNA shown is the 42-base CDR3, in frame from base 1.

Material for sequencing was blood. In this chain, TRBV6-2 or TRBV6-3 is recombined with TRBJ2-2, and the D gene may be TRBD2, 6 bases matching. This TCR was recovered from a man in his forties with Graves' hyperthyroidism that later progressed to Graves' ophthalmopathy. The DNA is TGTGCCAGCAGTTACGAGGCGGGAATCGGGGAGCTGTTTTTT. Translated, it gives CASSYEAGIGELFF.